A selection of T cell receptor beta chains follows, all from one sample in a study of T-cell reconstitution after alpha-beta-depleted transplantation in children. TCRdb itself ran the PCR reads through MiXCR, one entry per CDR3 protein. The sample lists approximately 500,000 distinct CDR3 sequences, around 27% occurring once. Sequences were derived from PBMCs, sampled before TCRalphabeta/CD19-depleted stem cell transplant. The origin of the receptors is a boy under two years old with Wiskott-Aldrich syndrome, due to receive a stem cell transplant. The CDR3 runs from the conserved cysteine through the conserved F or W. The D gene is left open where the match is weak. Clone size is shown for a subset of rows, as once, few, many or a class of expanded clone.

V gene	D gene	J gene	clone size	CDR3 protein	CDR3 DNA
TRBV27	TRBD1	TRBJ2-1	-	CASSRQGQSFNEQFF	TGTGCCAGCAGTAGACAGGGTCAGAGCTTCAATGAGCAGTTCTTC
TRBV5-1	TRBD2	TRBJ2-7	-	CASSLGPTSGWREQYF	TGCGCCAGCAGCTTGGGACCGACTAGCGGGTGGCGCGAGCAGTACTTC
TRBV7-2	-	TRBJ2-5	few	CASSLSRGPTETQYF	TGTGCCAGCAGCTTAAGTCGTGGCCCAACAGAGACCCAGTACTTC
TRBV4-1	-	TRBJ2-1	-	CASSQEGLGKGLRQFF	TGCGCCAGCAGCCAAGAGGGGCTCGGGAAGGGACTTCGGCAGTTCTTC
TRBV5-1	-	TRBJ2-2	few	CASSLVLTGKNTGELFF	TGCGCCAGCAGCTTGGTGTTGACAGGAAAAAACACCGGGGAGCTGTTTTTT
TRBV6-1	-	TRBJ2-7	many	CASSPGILYEQYF	TGTGCCAGCAGTCCGGGGATTCTCTACGAGCAGTACTTC
TRBV3-1	-	TRBJ2-7	few	CASSQGTRSYEQYF	TGTGCCAGCAGCCAGGGGACTCGATCCTACGAGCAGTACTTC
TRBV29-1	-	TRBJ2-3	-	CSASRDWQDTQYF	TGCAGCGCTAGCCGGGACTGGCAAGATACGCAGTATTTT
TRBV6-5	TRBD2	TRBJ2-3	-	CASSYWAGDTDTQYF	TGTGCCAGCAGTTATTGGGCGGGGGACACAGATACGCAGTATTTT
TRBV20-1	TRBD1	TRBJ2-2	-	CSASGTGITGELFF	TGCAGTGCTTCCGGGACAGGGATCACCGGGGAGCTGTTTTTT
TRBV5-1	-	TRBJ2-3	few	CASRVFARGTDTQYF	TGCGCCAGCAGGGTCTTCGCGCGCGGCACAGATACGCAGTATTTT
TRBV14	-	TRBJ1-1	-	CASSQDLQLGTEAFF	TGTGCCAGCAGCCAAGATCTACAGCTGGGCACTGAAGCTTTCTTT
TRBV6-5	TRBD2	TRBJ2-5	-	CASSFPRLAGGPEETQYF	TGTGCCAGCAGTTTCCCGAGACTAGCGGGAGGGCCTGAGGAGACCCAGTACTTC
TRBV6-1	TRBD1	TRBJ1-5	-	CASRRDRATARNQPQHF	TGTGCCAGTAGAAGAGACAGGGCCACGGCGCGTAATCAGCCCCAGCATTTT
TRBV5-6	-	TRBJ2-7	-	CASSLVGGGLYEQYF	TGTGCCAGCAGCCTCGTCGGGGGCGGGTTATACGAGCAGTACTTC
TRBV19	-	TRBJ1-2	few	CASSPSDRLRYGYTF	TGTGCCAGTAGCCCTTCGGACAGATTACGGTATGGCTACACCTTC
TRBV15	-	TRBJ1-2	few	CATSVRQPPNYGYTF	TGTGCCACCAGCGTTAGACAGCCTCCTAACTATGGCTACACCTTC
TRBV4-2	TRBD1	TRBJ2-3	-	CASSQDPRTGADTQYF	TGTGCCAGCAGCCAAGATCCCAGGACAGGGGCAGATACGCAGTATTTT
TRBV5-1	-	TRBJ2-2	few	CASSFRLGDTGELFF	TGCGCCAGCAGCTTCCGGTTAGGGGACACCGGGGAGCTGTTTTTT
TRBV12-3/TRBV12-4	-	TRBJ1-3	few	CASNRRQTAGNTIYF	TGTGCCAGCAACCGAAGACAGACTGCTGGAAACACCATATATTTT
TRBV5-1	-	TRBJ2-7	-	CASTDGVYEQYF	TGCGCCAGCACCGACGGCGTCTACGAGCAGTACTTC